This is a list of T cell receptor beta chains from one sample in a study of T cells in Graves' hyperthyroidism and ophthalmopathy. Using its own MiXCR run on the multiplex PCR reads, TCRdb lists one record per CDR3 protein. The sample has 330,000 or so distinct CDR3 sequences, 15% to 20% seen once. The specimen was blood. These receptors all stem from a man aged 45 to 65 with Graves' ophthalmopathy. CDR3s include the opening cysteine and the closing phenylalanine or tryptophan. The D gene is left open where the match is weak. Clone size is not always given. Where it is, it says once, few, many or a class for expanded clones.

V: TRBV20-1
size: -
D: -
J: TRBJ1-2
CDR3: CSARVPRGGDYGYTF
DNA: TGCAGTGCTAGAGTCCCTCGGGGGGGTGACTATGGCTACACCTTC

V: TRBV28
size: many
D: -
J: TRBJ1-5
CDR3: CASDPYANQPQHF
DNA: TGTGCCAGCGATCCCTACGCCAATCAGCCCCAGCATTTT

V: TRBV28
size: -
D: -
J: TRBJ2-5
CDR3: CASSSRDWDEETQYF
DNA: TGTGCCAGCAGTTCCCGGGACTGGGACGAAGAGACCCAGTACTTC

V: TRBV5-6
size: few
D: TRBD2
J: TRBJ2-5
CDR3: CASSLPGEGRRQETQYF
DNA: TGTGCCAGCAGCTTGCCCGGGGAGGGGAGGAGGCAAGAGACCCAGTACTTC

V: TRBV20-1
size: -
D: -
J: TRBJ2-3
CDR3: CSATGSLTSTDTQYF
DNA: TGCAGTGCTACCGGTTCGCTCACTAGCACAGATACGCAGTATTTT

V: TRBV11-2
size: many
D: -
J: TRBJ2-1
CDR3: CASGAEDFYNEQFF
DNA: TGTGCCAGCGGAGCGGAGGACTTCTACAATGAGCAGTTCTTC

V: TRBV5-1
size: many
D: -
J: TRBJ2-7
CDR3: CASSRDSLGLEQYF
DNA: TGCGCCAGCAGCCGGGACTCCTTGGGACTGGAGCAGTACTTC

V: TRBV2
size: many
D: TRBD1
J: TRBJ2-3
CDR3: CASSAPSGQGGTSTDTQYF
DNA: TGTGCCAGCAGTGCTCCCTCGGGACAGGGGGGGACTAGCACAGATACGCAGTATTTT

V: TRBV19
size: few
D: -
J: TRBJ1-1
CDR3: CASSIRRDIHTEAFF
DNA: TGTGCCAGTAGTATCCGGAGGGACATTCACACTGAAGCTTTCTTT

V: TRBV24-1
size: many
D: TRBD2
J: TRBJ2-1
CDR3: CATSDPSIGLAGNSSSYNEQFF
DNA: TGTGCCACCAGTGATCCCTCCATCGGGCTAGCGGGGAACTCTAGCTCCTACAATGAGCAGTTCTTC

V: TRBV5-5
size: -
D: -
J: TRBJ1-4
CDR3: CASSLALTGQKEKLFF
DNA: TGTGCCAGCAGCTTGGCCCTCACAGGGCAGAAAGAAAAACTGTTTTTT

V: TRBV5-1
size: -
D: TRBD2
J: TRBJ2-3
CDR3: CASSLIGSGNTDTQYF
DNA: TGCGCCAGCAGCTTGATCGGCAGCGGGAACACAGATACGCAGTATTTT

V: TRBV19
size: few
D: -
J: TRBJ1-1
CDR3: CASSIWAGMNTEAFF
DNA: TGTGCCAGTAGTATTTGGGCGGGAATGAACACTGAAGCTTTCTTT

V: TRBV3-1
size: -
D: TRBD1
J: TRBJ2-1
CDR3: CASSRQGAGWEQFF
DNA: TGTGCCAGCAGCCGACAGGGGGCTGGGTGGGAGCAGTTCTTC

V: TRBV28
size: many
D: TRBD1
J: TRBJ1-4
CDR3: CASSLQRQGFGKLFF
DNA: TGTGCCAGCAGTTTACAAAGACAGGGGTTTGGAAAACTGTTTTTT

V: TRBV20-1
size: many
D: TRBD1
J: TRBJ1-6
CDR3: CSARDRGQGFSPLHF
DNA: TGCAGTGCTAGAGATAGGGGACAGGGGTTCTCACCCCTCCACTTT

V: TRBV5-8
size: many
D: TRBD1
J: TRBJ2-5
CDR3: CASSFGDSSRYEETQYF
DNA: TGTGCCAGCAGCTTTGGGGACAGCTCTCGGTACGAAGAGACCCAGTACTTC

V: TRBV7-2
size: many
D: -
J: TRBJ2-3
CDR3: CASSLPSGSTDTQYF
DNA: TGTGCCAGCAGCTTGCCGAGCGGAAGCACAGATACGCAGTATTTT

V: TRBV2
size: few
D: TRBD2
J: TRBJ2-7
CDR3: CASSGEGLRAYEQYF
DNA: TGTGCCAGCAGTGGGGAGGGCCTAAGAGCCTACGAGCAGTACTTC

V: TRBV9
size: few
D: -
J: TRBJ2-7
CDR3: CASSPWGDTYEQYF
DNA: TGTGCCAGCAGCCCTTGGGGAGATACCTACGAGCAGTACTTC

V: TRBV11-2
size: many
D: TRBD2
J: TRBJ2-1
CDR3: CASSLIFPGTSGNNDWDNEQFF
DNA: TGTGCCAGCAGCTTAATTTTCCCCGGGACTAGCGGGAATAACGATTGGGACAATGAGCAGTTCTTC

V: TRBV20-1
size: many
D: TRBD1
J: TRBJ2-7
CDR3: CSAKWTGTGDYEQYF
DNA: TGCAGTGCCAAATGGACCGGGACAGGTGACTACGAGCAGTACTTC

V: TRBV3-1
size: few
D: -
J: TRBJ1-4
CDR3: CASSPVPGRLNEKLFF
DNA: TGTGCCAGCAGCCCTGTCCCGGGACGGCTTAATGAAAAACTGTTTTTT

V: TRBV6-1
size: many
D: -
J: TRBJ2-1
CDR3: CASSELGQGYNEQFF
DNA: TGTGCCAGCAGTGAACTGGGACAAGGTTACAATGAGCAGTTCTTC

V: TRBV3-1
size: -
D: -
J: TRBJ2-1
CDR3: CASSQALKARAFYNEQFF
DNA: TGTGCCAGCAGCCAAGCTCTGAAGGCGCGGGCCTTTTACAATGAGCAGTTCTTC

V: TRBV24-1
size: -
D: -
J: TRBJ1-2
CDR3: CATSDSTGTDGYTF
DNA: TGTGCCACCAGTGACTCGACAGGAACGGATGGCTACACCTTC

V: TRBV7-2
size: -
D: -
J: TRBJ2-4
CDR3: CASSPSAGRGNIQYF
DNA: TGTGCCAGCAGCCCCTCGGCAGGGAGGGGGAACATTCAGTACTTC

V: TRBV12-3/TRBV12-4
size: -
D: TRBD2
J: TRBJ2-1
CDR3: CASTHLAGGRSSYNEQFF
DNA: TGTGCCAGCACTCATCTAGCGGGAGGGCGGAGCTCCTACAATGAGCAGTTCTTC

V: TRBV20-1
size: many
D: -
J: TRBJ2-7
CDR3: CSVIDSGRSHEQYF
DNA: TGCAGTGTTATAGATAGCGGAAGAAGCCACGAGCAGTACTTC

V: TRBV7-2
size: many
D: -
J: TRBJ2-7
CDR3: CASSFLTGEQYF
DNA: TGTGCCAGCAGCTTTCTAACGGGCGAGCAGTACTTC

V: TRBV2
size: -
D: TRBD2
J: TRBJ2-7
CDR3: CASSVLAGAESGQYF
DNA: TGTGCCAGCAGCGTTCTAGCGGGAGCGGAAAGCGGGCAGTACTTC

V: TRBV5-1
size: many
D: TRBD2
J: TRBJ2-7
CDR3: CASAHGGGRDEQYF
DNA: TGCGCCAGCGCCCACGGGGGGGGCAGGGACGAGCAGTACTTC

V: TRBV11-1
size: many
D: -
J: TRBJ2-3
CDR3: CASSFWGTDTQYF
DNA: TGTGCCAGCAGCTTTTGGGGCACAGATACGCAGTATTTT

V: TRBV7-2
size: many
D: TRBD2
J: TRBJ2-1
CDR3: CASSLGGQSGNEQFF
DNA: TGTGCCAGCAGCTTGGGAGGGCAGAGCGGAAATGAGCAGTTCTTC

V: TRBV24-1
size: few
D: TRBD2
J: TRBJ2-7
CDR3: CATSGVAGYEQYF
DNA: TGTGCCACCAGTGGAGTAGCGGGTTACGAGCAGTACTTC

V: TRBV28
size: many
D: -
J: TRBJ1-1
CDR3: CASSLGTGLAFF
DNA: TGTGCCAGCAGTTTAGGCACAGGGTTAGCTTTCTTT

V: TRBV9
size: -
D: -
J: TRBJ2-3
CDR3: CASSAGSSGLDTQYF
DNA: TGTGCCAGTAGTGCGGGTAGCTCGGGATTGGATACGCAGTATTTT

V: TRBV9
size: -
D: TRBD1
J: TRBJ1-2
CDR3: CASGVGGQGGYGYTF
DNA: TGTGCCAGCGGCGTAGGGGGCCAGGGCGGCTATGGCTACACCTTC

V: TRBV2
size: many
D: TRBD2
J: TRBJ2-7
CDR3: CASSDSTVGGLISYEQYF
DNA: TGTGCCAGCAGTGACTCCACGGTGGGAGGGCTAATCTCCTACGAGCAGTACTTC

V: TRBV3-1
size: -
D: -
J: TRBJ2-2
CDR3: CASRLRLPRGGELFF
DNA: TGTGCCAGCAGACTGAGGCTCCCCCGAGGAGGGGAGCTGTTTTTT